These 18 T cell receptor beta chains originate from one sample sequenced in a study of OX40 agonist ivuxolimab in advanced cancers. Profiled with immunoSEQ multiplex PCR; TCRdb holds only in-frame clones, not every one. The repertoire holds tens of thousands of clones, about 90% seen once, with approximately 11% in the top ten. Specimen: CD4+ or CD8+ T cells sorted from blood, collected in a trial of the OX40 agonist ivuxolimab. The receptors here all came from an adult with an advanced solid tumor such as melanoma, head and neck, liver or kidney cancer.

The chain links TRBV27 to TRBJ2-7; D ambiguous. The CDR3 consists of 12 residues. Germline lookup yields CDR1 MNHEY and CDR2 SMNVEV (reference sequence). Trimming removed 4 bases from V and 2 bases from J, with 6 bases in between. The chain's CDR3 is CASSSPAYEQYF. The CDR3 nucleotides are TGTGCCAGCAGTTCCCCAGCCTACGAGCAGTACTTC.

The CDR3 sequence is CASSNNLAGEQYF. As DNA, the CDR3 is TGTGCCAGCAGCAATAACTTAGCCGGCGAGCAGTACTTC. This chain links TRBV5-4 with TRBJ2-7; D remains unclear. CDR1 is SGHNT, CDR2 YYREEE, per germline (reference sequence). V lost 4 bases to trimming and J lost 6 bases, with 14 bases between them. This CDR3 region has 13 residues. Together with reference TRBV5-4 and TRBJ2-7, the CDR3 gives the full variable domain: ETGVTQSPTHLIKTRGQQVTLRCSSQSGHNTVSWYQQALGQGPQFIFQYYREEENGRGNFPPRFSGLQFPNYSSELNVNALELDDSALYLCASSNNLAGEQYFGPGTRLTVT.

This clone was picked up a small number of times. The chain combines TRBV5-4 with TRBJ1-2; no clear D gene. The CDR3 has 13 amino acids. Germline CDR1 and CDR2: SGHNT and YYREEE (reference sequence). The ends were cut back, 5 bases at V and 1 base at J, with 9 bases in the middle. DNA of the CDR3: TGTGCCAGCAGGGGATGGGGTAACTATGGCTACACCTTC. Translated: CASRGWGNYGYTF.

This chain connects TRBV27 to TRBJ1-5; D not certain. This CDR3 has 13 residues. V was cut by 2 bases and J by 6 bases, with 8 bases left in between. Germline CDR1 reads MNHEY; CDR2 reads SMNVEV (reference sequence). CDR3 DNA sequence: TGTGCCAGCAGTTTAGAACGGGGTCAGCCCCAGCATTTT. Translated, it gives CASSLERGQPQHF.

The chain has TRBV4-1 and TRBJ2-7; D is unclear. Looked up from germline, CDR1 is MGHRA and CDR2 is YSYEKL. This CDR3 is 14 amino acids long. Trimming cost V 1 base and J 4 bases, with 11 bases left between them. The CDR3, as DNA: TGCGCCAGCAGCCAAGCGCCACGCACATACGAGCAGTACTTC. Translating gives CASSQAPRTYEQYF.

The CDR3 loop is CATIQQGRQPQHF. CDR3 in DNA: TGTGCCACCATCCAACAGGGACGACAGCCCCAGCATTTT. This chain connects TRBV6-1 to TRBJ1-5, with a weak D call TRBD1 (6 bases). Trimming removed 10 bases from V and 7 bases from J, with 17 bases in between. The CDR3 consists of 13 residues. The V gene's germline CDR1 is MNHNS and CDR2 SASEGT.

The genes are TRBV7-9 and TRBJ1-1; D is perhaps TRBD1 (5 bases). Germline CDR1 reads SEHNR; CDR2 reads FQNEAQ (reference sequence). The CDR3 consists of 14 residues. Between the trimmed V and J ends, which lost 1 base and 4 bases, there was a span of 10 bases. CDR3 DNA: TGTGCCAGCAGCTTAGGGGACGGTGGCACTGAAGCTTTCTTT. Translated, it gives CASSLGDGGTEAFF.

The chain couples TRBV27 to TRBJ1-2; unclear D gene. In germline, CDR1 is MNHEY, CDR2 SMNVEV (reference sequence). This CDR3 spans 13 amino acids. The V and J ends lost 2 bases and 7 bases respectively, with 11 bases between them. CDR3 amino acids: CASSLPSGRGYTF. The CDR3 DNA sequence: TGTGCCAGCAGTTTACCATCGGGCCGTGGCTACACCTTC.

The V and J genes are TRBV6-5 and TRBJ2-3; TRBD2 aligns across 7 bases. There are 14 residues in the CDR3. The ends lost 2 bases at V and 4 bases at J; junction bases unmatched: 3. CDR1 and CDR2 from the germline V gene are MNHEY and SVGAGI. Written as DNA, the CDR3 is TGTGCCAGCAGTTACGGGGGGGAGGCAGATACGCAGTATTTT. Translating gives CASSYGGEADTQYF.

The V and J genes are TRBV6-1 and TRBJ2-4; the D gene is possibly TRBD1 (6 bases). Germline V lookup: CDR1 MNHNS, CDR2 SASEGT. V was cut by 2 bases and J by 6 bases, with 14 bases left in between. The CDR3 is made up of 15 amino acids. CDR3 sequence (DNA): TGTGCCAGCAGTGAAAGGGGGTCTCGGGGAAACATTCAGTACTTC. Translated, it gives CASSERGSRGNIQYF.

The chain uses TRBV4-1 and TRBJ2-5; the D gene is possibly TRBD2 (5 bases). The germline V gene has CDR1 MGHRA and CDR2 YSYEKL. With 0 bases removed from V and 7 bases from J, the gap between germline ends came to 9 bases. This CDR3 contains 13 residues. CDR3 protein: CASSQDAEGTQYF. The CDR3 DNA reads TGCGCCAGCAGCCAAGATGCCGAGGGGACCCAGTACTTC.

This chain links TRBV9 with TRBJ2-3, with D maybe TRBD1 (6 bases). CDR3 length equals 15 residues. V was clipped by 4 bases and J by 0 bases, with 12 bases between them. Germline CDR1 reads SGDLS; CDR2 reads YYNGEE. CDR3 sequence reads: CASSPMGASTDTQYF. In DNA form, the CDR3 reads TGTGCCAGCAGCCCCATGGGGGCTAGCACAGATACGCAGTATTTT.

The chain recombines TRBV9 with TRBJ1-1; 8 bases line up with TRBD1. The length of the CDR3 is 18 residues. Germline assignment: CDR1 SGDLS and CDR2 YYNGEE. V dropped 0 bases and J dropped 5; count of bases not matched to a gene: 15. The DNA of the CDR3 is TGTGCCAGCAGCGTAGAACCCGGGCAGGGGGCATCGGGGACTGAAGCTTTCTTT. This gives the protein CASSVEPGQGASGTEAFF.

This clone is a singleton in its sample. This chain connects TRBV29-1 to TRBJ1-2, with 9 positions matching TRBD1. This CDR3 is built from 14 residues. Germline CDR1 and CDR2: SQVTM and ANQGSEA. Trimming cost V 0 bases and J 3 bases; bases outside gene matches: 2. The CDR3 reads CSVEERTGDYGYTF. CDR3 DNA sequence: TGCAGCGTTGAAGAACGGACAGGGGACTATGGCTACACCTTC.

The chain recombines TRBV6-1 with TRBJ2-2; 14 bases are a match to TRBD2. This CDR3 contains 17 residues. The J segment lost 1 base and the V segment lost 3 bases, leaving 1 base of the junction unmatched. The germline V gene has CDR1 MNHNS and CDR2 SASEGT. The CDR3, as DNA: TGTGCCAGCAGTGATGGACTAGCGGGGGGGAACACCGGGGAGCTGTTTTTT. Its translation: CASSDGLAGGNTGELFF.

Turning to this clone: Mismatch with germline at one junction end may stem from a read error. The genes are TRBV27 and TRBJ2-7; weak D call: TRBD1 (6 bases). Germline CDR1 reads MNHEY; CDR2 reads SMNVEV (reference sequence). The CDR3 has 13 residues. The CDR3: CASSFSGAFPKNF. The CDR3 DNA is TGTGCCAGCAGTTTTTCAGGGGCCTTTCCCAAGAACTTC.

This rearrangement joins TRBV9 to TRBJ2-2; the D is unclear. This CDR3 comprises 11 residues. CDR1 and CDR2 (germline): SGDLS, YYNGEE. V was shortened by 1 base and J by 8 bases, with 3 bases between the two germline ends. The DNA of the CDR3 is TGTGCCAGCAGCGTACAAGGGGAGCTGTTTTTT. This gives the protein CASSVQGELFF.

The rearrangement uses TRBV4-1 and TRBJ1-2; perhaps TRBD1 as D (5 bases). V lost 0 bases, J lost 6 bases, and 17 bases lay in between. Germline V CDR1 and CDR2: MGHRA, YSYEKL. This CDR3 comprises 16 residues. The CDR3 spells CASSQDYAQWGNGYTF. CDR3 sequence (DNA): TGCGCCAGCAGCCAAGATTACGCACAGTGGGGGAATGGCTACACCTTC.